Below, 21 T cell receptor beta chains from the same sample are listed, as sequenced in a study of blood T cells in healthy people across ages. A second PCR of roughly 7 to 11 cycles used a sample-barcoded 5' primer and a J-beta primer mix. TCRdb re-analysed the 5' RACE reads in MiXCR, keeping a single row per CDR3 protein. The sample consists of hundreds of thousands of distinct CDR3 sequences, about 25% of them appearing once. These data also featured in a second study, about T cells of mothers and their children.

Specimen: blood. The receptor set was obtained from a boy younger than 18 in good health.

At least ten counts were recorded for this clonotype. V usage is TRBV7-9 and J usage is TRBJ2-5, with TRBD2 matching 13 bases. J gave up 2 bases and V 4 bases, and 4 bases lay outside the gene matches. CDR1 and CDR2 from the germline V gene are SEHNR and FQNEAQ (reference sequence). This CDR3 has 16 residues. Here the CDR3 reads CASSSSTSGGQETQYF. In DNA, the CDR3 is TGTGCCAGCAGCTCCTCGACTAGCGGGGGGCAAGAGACCCAGTACTTC. Looking up the rest from reference TRBV7-9 and TRBJ2-5 gives the full variable domain: DTGVSQNPRHKITKRGQNVTFRCDPISEHNRLYWYRQTLGQGPEFLTYFQNEAQLEKSRLLSDRFSAERPKGSFSTLEIQRTEQGDSAMYLCASSSSTSGGQETQYFGPGTRLLVL.

This clonotype has ten or more counts. The V call is TRBV28, the J call TRBJ2-1, with TRBD2 matching 12 bases. The length of the CDR3 is 15 residues. Losses at the gene ends were 3 bases for V and 7 bases for J; bases not matched to a gene: 4. Germline V lookup: CDR1 MDHEN, CDR2 SYDVKM. The CDR3 reads CASSLASGRGNEQFF. In DNA form, the CDR3 reads TGTGCCAGCAGTTTGGCTAGCGGGAGGGGGAATGAGCAGTTCTTC.

This clonotype was counted a few times. The rearrangement joins TRBV20-1 to TRBJ2-7; D is undetermined. This CDR3 comprises 11 residues. Trimming cost V 1 base and J 6 bases, with 7 bases left between them. Germline V gene sequence: CDR1 DFQATT, CDR2 SNEGSKA (reference sequence). CDR3 residues: CSARGPREQYF. CDR3 nucleotides: TGCAGTGCTAGAGGCCCCCGCGAGCAGTACTTC.

The chain joins TRBV27 to TRBJ2-1; weak D call: TRBD2 (6 bases). CDR1 and CDR2 from the germline V gene are MNHEY and SMNVEV (reference sequence). Trimming shortened V by 6 bases and J by 0 bases, and 12 bases separated the two germline ends. This CDR3 comprises 15 residues. The CDR3 DNA follows: TGTGCCAGCAGCCCTATCGGGGGCTCCTACAATGAGCAGTTCTTC. Amino acid sequence: CASSPIGGSYNEQFF.

The chain is built from TRBV7-2 and TRBJ1-3; 8 bases match TRBD1. Germline-derived CDR1 and CDR2 are SGHTA and FQGNSA. This CDR3 region has 15 residues. V shed 5 bases and J 4 bases; nucleotides not matched to a gene: 7. DNA for the CDR3: TGTGCCAGCAGCGCTAGACAGGGGCGAGGAAACACCATATATTTT. The encoded protein is CASSARQGRGNTIYF.

The chain is built from TRBV3-1 and TRBJ1-5; no clear D. Trimming cost V 1 base and J 3 bases, with 7 bases left between them. The CDR3 is made up of 14 amino acids. Germline CDR1 and CDR2: LGHDT and YNNKEL (reference sequence). CDR3 residues: CASSQGSNNQPQHF. Here the CDR3 DNA reads TGTGCCAGCAGCCAAGGATCAAACAATCAGCCCCAGCATTTT.

On this clonotype itself: At one of its ends the junction is not consistent with the germline gene, which may arise from a read error. V and J are TRBV7-2 and TRBJ1-1; a weak D match, TRBD1 (6 bases). This CDR3 has 16 residues. CDR1 and CDR2 from the germline V gene are SGHTA and FQGNSA. The CDR3 DNA reads TGTGCCAGCAGCTTGTCCGGGACATTTTTGAATACTGAAGCTTTCTTT. Its protein is CASSLSGTFLNTEAFF.

The J gene is TRBJ1-2, the V gene TRBV5-4; TRBD1 agrees at 8 bases. J was trimmed by 4 bases and V by 7 bases; bases with no gene match: 12. This CDR3 comprises 15 residues. Germline CDR1 and CDR2: SGHNT and YYREEE (reference sequence). The CDR3, as DNA: TGTGCCAGCCAACCCCAGGGGGCGCTGGGCTATGGCTACACCTTC. This sequence encodes CASQPQGALGYGYTF. Looking up the rest from reference TRBV5-4 and TRBJ1-2 gives the full variable domain: ETGVTQSPTHLIKTRGQQVTLRCSSQSGHNTVSWYQQALGQGPQFIFQYYREEENGRGNFPPRFSGLQFPNYSSELNVNALELDDSALYLCASQPQGALGYGYTFGSGTRLTVV.

The chain is built from TRBV7-9 and TRBJ2-7, with 8 positions matching TRBD1. Germline CDR1 SEHNR, CDR2 FQNEAQ (reference sequence). The V gene end was trimmed by 1 base and the J gene end by 5 bases; junction bases not matched to a gene: 7. This CDR3 comprises 15 residues. The CDR3 DNA is TGTGCCAGCAGCTTAGACGGACAGGGTCTGGACGAGCAGTACTTC. Translation: CASSLDGQGLDEQYF.

The gene calls are TRBV2 and TRBJ1-5; TRBD1 aligns across 7 bases. Per the germline V gene, CDR1 is SNHLY and CDR2 is FYNNEI. Losses at the gene ends were 1 base for V and 7 bases for J; bases not matched to a gene: 7. This CDR3 is built from 15 residues. The CDR3 spells CASSEVGTDQQPQHF. The CDR3 nucleotides are TGTGCCAGCAGTGAAGTTGGGACAGATCAACAGCCCCAGCATTTT.

The genes are TRBV6-6 and TRBJ2-7; weak D call: TRBD1 (6 bases). From germline, CDR1 is MNHNY and CDR2 SVGAGI (reference sequence). The CDR3 covers 14 residues. V was shortened by 6 bases and J by 4 bases, with 16 bases between the two germline ends. CDR3 sequence (DNA): TGTGCCAGCAGCGGAGGAGCAGGGGAATACGAGCAGTACTTC. As protein: CASSGGAGEYEQYF.

The rearrangement links TRBV28 to TRBJ2-7, with unresolved D. The V gene lost 4 bases and the J gene lost 3 bases, with 7 bases spanning the gap. The CDR3 runs 12 residues. CDR1 and CDR2 from the germline V gene are MDHEN and SYDVKM. The CDR3 nucleotides are TGTGCCAGCAGTTATCGGCGCTACGAGCAGTACTTC. Its protein is CASSYRRYEQYF.

This clonotype was seen only a few times. The chain carries TRBV7-2 and TRBJ2-1; D may match TRBD1 or TRBD2 (5 bases each). The germline CDR1 and CDR2 sequences are SGHTA and FQGNSA. The ends were cut back, 0 bases at V and 8 bases at J, with 17 bases in the middle. The CDR3 has 16 amino acids. CDR3 nucleotide sequence: TGTGCCAGCAGCTTAGCGGTCGGAGCAGGGAGTTATGAGCAGTTCTTC. Its protein product is CASSLAVGAGSYEQFF.

V gene TRBV7-2 combines with J gene TRBJ2-7; TRBD1 or TRBD2 may be the D gene (6 bases each). The CDR3 consists of 15 residues. V lost 1 base, J lost 3 bases, and 13 bases lay in between. Germline CDR1 is SGHTA and CDR2 is FQGNSA. The CDR3 is CASSLDGRGGYEQYF. As DNA, the CDR3 is TGTGCCAGCAGCTTAGATGGCAGGGGAGGCTACGAGCAGTACTTC.

This clonotype was seen many times. Germline and junction disagree at one end, which may indicate a read error. This chain joins TRBV5-1 and TRBJ2-2; 9 bases fit TRBD1. The CDR3 extends over 14 amino acids. The germline gives CDR1 SGHRS, CDR2 YFSETQ. This chain's CDR3 is CASSWGQGTGELFF. The CDR3 nucleotides are TGTGCCAGCAGTTGGGGACAGGGAACCGGGGAGCTGTTTTTT.

V and J are TRBV4-1 and TRBJ2-5, with D possibly being TRBD1 or TRBD2 (5 bases each). V was clipped by 0 bases and J by 7 bases, with 12 bases between them. The CDR3 loop spans 14 amino acids. CDR1 and CDR2 (germline): MGHRA, YSYEKL. The CDR3 bases are TGCGCCAGCAGCCAAGACCCTGAGGGGCTGACCCAGTACTTC. Its translation: CASSQDPEGLTQYF.

This clonotype was found a few times. The J gene is TRBJ1-6, the V gene TRBV15; TRBD1 is a possible D gene (6 bases). The CDR3 length is 17 residues. V lost 7 bases and J 7 bases, leaving 23 bases between the germline ends. Germline CDR1 LNHNV, CDR2 YYDKDF (reference sequence). The CDR3 DNA reads TGTGCCACCACAAGTGATCTTAGGGGACACGGCAATTCACCCCTCCACTTT. Translating gives CATTSDLRGHGNSPLHF.

This clonotype has just a few counts. The chain recombines TRBV11-1 with TRBJ2-5; a weak D match, TRBD2 (6 bases). V lost 4 bases to trimming and J lost 7 bases, with 13 bases between them. The CDR3 loop spans 13 amino acids. Germline V gives CDR1 SGHAT, CDR2 FQDESV (reference sequence). CDR3 sequence (DNA): TGTGCCAGCAGCTGGACTACCGTAGGGACCCAGTACTTC. As protein: CASSWTTVGTQYF.

This sequence joins TRBV29-1 and TRBJ2-1; the D gene is possibly TRBD1 (6 bases). V lost 7 bases and J lost 4, with 11 bases in between. CDR1 and CDR2 from the germline V gene are SQVTM and ANQGSEA. This CDR3 has 12 residues. The CDR3 protein is CSAAGTYNEQFF. DNA for the CDR3: TGCAGCGCTGCCGGGACATACAATGAGCAGTTCTTC.

The J gene is TRBJ2-5, the V gene TRBV9, with D perhaps being TRBD1 or TRBD2 (5 bases each). Matching the DNA end better, TRBJ2-7 makes the J call doubtful. Germline values: CDR1 SGDLS, CDR2 YYNGEE. This CDR3 comprises 15 residues. CDR3 loop: CASSPSGTPRTEQYF. In DNA form, the CDR3 reads TGTGCCAGCAGCCCCTCCGGGACCCCACGCACCGAGCAGTACTTC.

The rearrangement joins TRBV12-3 or TRBV12-4 to TRBJ2-5, with D maybe TRBD2 (6 bases). The length of the CDR3 is 16 residues. Trimming shortened V by 3 bases and J by 5 bases, and 19 bases separated the two germline ends. The CDR3: CASSFSGGGVEETQYF. In nucleotides, the CDR3 is TGTGCCAGCAGTTTTTCTGGCGGAGGGGTGGAGGAGACCCAGTACTTC.